Each of the 27 T cell receptor beta chains below was sequenced from the same sample in a study of OX40 agonist ivuxolimab in advanced cancers. Sequenced by immunoSEQ multiplex PCR; TCRdb stores in-frame clones only, minus some. The data contain about 64,000 clones, 70% to 90% of them singletons. Sequences were derived from CD4+ or CD8+ T cells sorted from blood, sampled in a trial of the OX40 agonist ivuxolimab. These TCRs come from an adult with an advanced solid tumor such as melanoma, head and neck, liver or kidney cancer.

The V and J genes are TRBV27 and TRBJ1-4; D unresolved. CDR1 and CDR2 from the germline V gene are MNHEY and SMNVEV (reference sequence). V lost 3 bases and J lost 6, with 8 bases in between. This CDR3 contains 13 residues. CDR3 residues: CASSFHADEKLFF. CDR3 nucleotides: TGTGCCAGCAGTTTCCACGCGGATGAAAAACTGTTTTTT.

Notes on this clone: The junction differs from germline at one of its ends, possibly a read error. V is TRBV6-1 and J is TRBJ1-1; 7 bases align to TRBD1. In germline, CDR1 is MNHNS, CDR2 SASEGT. The length of the CDR3 is 15 residues. The CDR3 region is CAGSDYRGLSTEAFF. As DNA, the CDR3 is TGTGCCGGCAGTGACTACAGGGGTTTGAGCACTGAAGCTTTCTTT.

V usage is TRBV30 and J usage is TRBJ2-3; the D gene could be TRBD1 or TRBD2 (6 bases each). The V end lost 4 bases, the J end lost 2 bases, and 13 bases lay between the germline ends. CDR3 length: 14 amino acids. Germline CDR1 is GTSNPN and CDR2 is SVGIG (reference sequence). The CDR3 sequence: CAWTSGAPTDTQYF. The CDR3 DNA reads TGTGCCTGGACCTCGGGGGCCCCCACAGATACGCAGTATTTT.

The gene calls are TRBV4-2 and TRBJ1-6; D is unclear. Germline CDR1 reads LGHNA; CDR2 reads YNFKEQ. This CDR3 region has 16 residues. Trimming cost V 2 bases and J 10 bases, with 18 bases left between them. CDR3 DNA: TGTGCCAGCAGCCAAACCCCGGGCCCTGTGAGATCACCCCTCCACTTT. Encoded protein: CASSQTPGPVRSPLHF.

This clone was seen a single time. CDR3 DNA sequence: TGTGCCAGTAGTATAGAACAGCCGTATGGCTACACCTTC. It encodes CASSIEQPYGYTF. The chain combines TRBV19 with TRBJ1-2; no definite D call. CDR3 length equals 13 residues. CDR1 is LNHDA, CDR2 SQIVND, per germline (reference sequence). V lost 0 bases and J lost 5, with 7 bases in between.

The V call is TRBV5-4, the J call TRBJ2-1; D unresolved. The CDR3 has 12 residues. V was shortened by 4 bases and J by 9 bases, with 11 bases between the two germline ends. Germline V lookup: CDR1 SGHNT, CDR2 YYREEE (reference sequence). CDR3 sequence (DNA): TGTGCCAGCAGCCAGATTATGGGTGAGCAGTTCTTC. Amino acids: CASSQIMGEQFF.

In this sample, this clone turned up a few times. The chain recombines TRBV27 with TRBJ2-6; D is unresolved. The V gene's germline CDR1 is MNHEY and CDR2 SMNVEV (reference sequence). The CDR3 runs to 17 residues. The V end was cut by 6 bases, the J end by 0 bases, with 15 bases between. The CDR3 loop is CASSGRYGYSGANVLTF. CDR3 bases: TGTGCCAGCAGCGGGCGTTATGGTTACTCTGGGGCCAACGTCCTGACTTTC.

The rearrangement uses TRBV5-1 and TRBJ2-2; tentatively, D is TRBD2 (6 bases). Germline CDR1 reads SGHRS; CDR2 reads YFSETQ. With 0 bases removed from V and 0 bases from J, the gap between germline ends came to 9 bases. CDR3 length: 16 residues. DNA of the CDR3: TGCGCCAGCAGCTTGGCCGGGACTTCGAACACCGGGGAGCTGTTTTTT. Translated: CASSLAGTSNTGELFF.

This chain links TRBV7-3 with TRBJ2-3; 10 positions match TRBD2. Trimming at V came to 5 bases and at J to 5 bases, leaving 4 bases not matched to a gene. The CDR3 has 14 residues. Germline assignment: CDR1 SGHTA and CDR2 FQGTGA. The CDR3 DNA reads as TGTGCCAGCAGCCGACTAGCGGGTAAAGATACGCAGTATTTT. Residues: CASSRLAGKDTQYF.

The rearrangement links TRBV2 to TRBJ1-1; TRBD1 matches 8 bases. Germline-derived CDR1 and CDR2 are SNHLY and FYNNEI. The CDR3 sequence is 15 residues long. V lost 5 bases to trimming and J lost 4 bases; unmatched junction nucleotides: 9. The CDR3, as DNA: TGTGCCAGCAGTACGATCGCAGGGGGCGGCACTGAAGCTTTCTTT. Translated: CASSTIAGGGTEAFF.

In its sample, this clone was seen once. The chain recombines TRBV10-3 with TRBJ2-5; D possibly matches TRBD1 or TRBD2 (5 bases each). Trimming took 6 bases from V and 5 from J, leaving 16 bases between them. The germline gives CDR1 ENHRY, CDR2 SYGVKD. The CDR3 covers 14 residues. DNA of the CDR3: TGTGCCATCAGATGGGACGCCAACGGGGAGACCCAGTACTTC. It yields the protein CAIRWDANGETQYF.

The chain has TRBV5-4 and TRBJ1-2; no reliable D call. Per the germline V gene, CDR1 is SGHNT and CDR2 is YYREEE (reference sequence). The CDR3 has 14 residues. With 1 base removed from V and 0 bases from J, the gap between germline ends came to 7 bases. CDR3 in amino acids: CASSLKGTNYGYTF. Here the CDR3 DNA reads TGTGCCAGCAGCTTGAAGGGAACTAACTATGGCTACACCTTC.

This chain links TRBV30 with TRBJ1-4, with a weak D call TRBD1 (5 bases). Trimming left V 4 bases short and J 7 bases short, with 13 bases between. CDR3 length: 13 amino acids. The germline CDR1 and CDR2 sequences are GTSNPN and SVGIG (reference sequence). Here the CDR3 reads CAWKGIRGEKLFF. In nucleotides, the CDR3 is TGTGCCTGGAAAGGGATTAGGGGTGAAAAACTGTTTTTT.

V gene TRBV6-1 combines with J gene TRBJ2-1; TRBD2 aligns across 9 bases. CDR1 is MNHNS, CDR2 SASEGT, per germline. With V trimmed by 4 bases and J by 5 bases, 9 bases remained unmatched. This CDR3 region has 16 residues. CDR3 region: CASSALTSGLNNEQFF. The CDR3 bases are TGTGCCAGCAGTGCCCTCACTAGCGGGCTGAACAATGAGCAGTTCTTC.

The J gene is TRBJ2-5, the V gene TRBV7-2; D might be TRBD1 or TRBD2, each matching 5 bases. V was cut by 4 bases and J by 5 bases, with 8 bases left in between. CDR3 size: 12 residues. The V gene's germline CDR1 is SGHTA and CDR2 FQGNSA. The CDR3 loop reads CASSWGSETQYF. The CDR3 DNA reads TGTGCCAGCAGCTGGGGGTCGGAGACCCAGTACTTC.

This chain joins TRBV2 and TRBJ1-4; D not certain. Germline loops: CDR1 SNHLY, CDR2 FYNNEI. Trimming shortened V by 6 bases and J by 1 base, and 3 bases separated the two germline ends. The CDR3 length is 12 residues. In DNA, the CDR3 is TGTGCCAGCAGGGAAACTAATGAAAAACTGTTTTTT. Protein product: CASRETNEKLFF.

The V call is TRBV5-1, the J call TRBJ2-3; TRBD2 matches at 10 bases. Germline V gene sequence: CDR1 SGHRS, CDR2 YFSETQ. The V and J ends lost 0 bases and 6 bases, in that order; junction bases with no gene match: 7. The CDR3 runs to 16 residues. The CDR3 nucleotides are TGCGCCAGCAGCTTGGTGGCTAGCGGGGGAGGGGATACGCAGTATTTT. This codes for CASSLVASGGGDTQYF.

The chain recombines TRBV6-6 with TRBJ2-7; the D gene is possibly TRBD2 (6 bases). V was shortened by 5 bases and J by 2 bases, with 13 bases between the two germline ends. Germline V gene lookup returns CDR1 MNHNY and CDR2 SVGAGI (reference sequence). The CDR3 has 14 residues. The chain's CDR3 is CASSRSGGPYEQYF. For the CDR3, the DNA is TGTGCCAGCAGTCGTTCCGGGGGTCCCTACGAGCAGTACTTC.

The chain combines TRBV28 with TRBJ2-4; no firm D call. The V and J ends lost 3 bases and 1 base respectively, with 10 bases between them. The CDR3 covers 15 residues. CDR1 MDHEN and CDR2 SYDVKM come from the germline V gene. The CDR3: CASSFKRFAKNIQYF. DNA of the CDR3: TGTGCCAGCAGTTTTAAAAGATTCGCCAAAAACATTCAGTACTTC.

V usage is TRBV19 and J usage is TRBJ2-3, with 8 bases lining up with TRBD2. Unmatched junction bases numbered 6, after V lost 7 bases and J lost 3 bases. The germline CDR1 and CDR2 sequences are LNHDA and SQIVND (reference sequence). This CDR3 comprises 14 residues. Written as DNA, the CDR3 is TGTGCCAGTACCCATTCGGGAGGGACAGATACGCAGTATTTT. Translating gives CASTHSGGTDTQYF.

The rearrangement uses TRBV5-1 and TRBJ1-1; a weak D match, TRBD1 (6 bases). In germline, CDR1 is SGHRS, CDR2 YFSETQ. This CDR3 spans 15 amino acids. Between the trimmed V and J ends, which lost 4 bases and 0 bases, there was a span of 13 bases. The CDR3 coding sequence is TGCGCCAGCAGCAGACACAGGGAGATGAACACTGAAGCTTTCTTT. Encoded protein: CASSRHREMNTEAFF.

The chain uses TRBV6-5 and TRBJ2-1, with 10 bases that match TRBD2. The CDR3 has 15 residues. V dropped 6 bases and J dropped 5; count of bases not matched to a gene: 7. From germline, CDR1 is MNHEY and CDR2 SVGAGI. The DNA for the CDR3 is TGTGCCAGCAGACCTAGCGGGGGAAAGAACAATGAGCAGTTCTTC. It codes for CASRPSGGKNNEQFF.

V gene TRBV18 combines with J gene TRBJ2-5, with D unclear. Trimming cost V 3 bases and J 3 bases, with 14 bases left between them. Germline CDR1 reads KGHSH; CDR2 reads LQKENI. This CDR3 region has 15 residues. The CDR3 reads CASSPWQYEEETQYF. The CDR3, as DNA: TGTGCCAGCTCACCTTGGCAATACGAAGAAGAGACCCAGTACTTC.

This clone was recorded once. The V and J genes are TRBV28 and TRBJ1-1; a possible D gene is TRBD1 (6 bases). Germline CDR1 MDHEN, CDR2 SYDVKM. The CDR3 is 14 amino acids. With 2 bases removed from V and 10 bases from J, the gap between germline ends came to 17 bases. The CDR3 spells CASSLGGAGFGAFF. The CDR3 DNA reads TGTGCCAGCAGTTTAGGGGGGGCGGGTTTCGGAGCTTTCTTT.

The genes are TRBV4-2 and TRBJ2-1, with 8 bases matching TRBD1. This CDR3 has 16 amino acids. Trimming took 0 bases from V and 7 from J; bases not matched to a gene: 8. The germline gives CDR1 LGHNA, CDR2 YNFKEQ. The CDR3: CASSQESDRGRNEQFF. The CDR3 DNA is TGTGCCAGCAGCCAAGAGAGCGACAGGGGTAGGAATGAGCAGTTCTTC.

The chain is built from TRBV2 and TRBJ2-1; 11 nucleotides line up with TRBD2. Germline trimming cut 7 bases from V and 8 bases from J; bases unmatched to any gene: 4. Germline CDR1 is SNHLY and CDR2 is FYNNEI. There are 13 residues in the CDR3. The DNA for the CDR3 is TGTGCCAGCAAACTAGCGGGGGACTATGAGCAGTTCTTC. This codes for CASKLAGDYEQFF. The entire variable domain, with the rest obtained from reference TRBV2 and TRBJ2-1, is as follows: EPEVTQTPSHQVTQMGQEVILRCVPISNHLYFYWYRQILGQKVEFLVSFYNNEISEKSEIFDDQFSVERPDGSNFTLKIRSTKLEDSAMYFCASKLAGDYEQFFGPGTRLTVL.

The chain couples TRBV6-5 to TRBJ2-7; 10 nucleotides match TRBD2. After removal of 6 bases from V and 2 bases from J, the junction contained 7 bases not matched to a gene. Germline CDR1 is MNHEY and CDR2 is SVGAGI. This CDR3 has 15 amino acids. CDR3 sequence reads: CASSPSGSYTYEQYF. CDR3 DNA sequence: TGTGCCAGCAGCCCTAGCGGGAGCTATACCTACGAGCAGTACTTC.